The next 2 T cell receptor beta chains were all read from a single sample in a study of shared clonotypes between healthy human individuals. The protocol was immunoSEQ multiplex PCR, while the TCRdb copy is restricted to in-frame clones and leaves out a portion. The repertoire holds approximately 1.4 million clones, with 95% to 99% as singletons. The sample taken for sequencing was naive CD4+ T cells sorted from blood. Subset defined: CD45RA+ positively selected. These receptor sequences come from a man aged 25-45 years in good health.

CDR3 sequence: CASRFGTGGTEAFF. CDR3 DNA: TGTGCCAGCAGGTTCGGGACAGGGGGCACTGAAGCTTTCTTT. The chain links TRBV2 to TRBJ1-1; 11 bases align to TRBD1. The CDR3 is made up of 14 amino acids. After removal of 6 bases from V and 4 bases from J, the junction contained 4 bases not matched to a gene. Germline-derived CDR1 and CDR2 are SNHLY and FYNNEI.

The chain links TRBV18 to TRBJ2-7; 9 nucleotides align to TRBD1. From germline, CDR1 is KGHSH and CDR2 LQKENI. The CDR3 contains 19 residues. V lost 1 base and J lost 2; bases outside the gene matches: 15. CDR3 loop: CASSPLRDRDTTNTYEQYF. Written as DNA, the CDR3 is TGTGCCAGCTCACCACTCCGGGACAGGGATACAACCAATACCTACGAGCAGTACTTC.